This T cell receptor beta chain was observed in a study of T cell repertoires in cytomegalovirus infection. This clonotype was found a few times. TCRdb used MiXCR to reprocess the reads, holding one entry per CDR3 protein. The data show some 450,000 distinct CDR3 sequences, with 31% seen just once and approximately 15% held by the top ten. CDR1 MGHRA and CDR2 YSYEKL come from the germline V gene. The CDR3 totals 16 residues. Trimming stripped 0 bases from V and 7 bases from J, with 15 bases between. The sequence came from a human donor in good health (CMV status not recorded). Some clones in this sample may be carry-over from other donors' samples. This rearrangement joins TRBV4-1 to TRBJ2-2; a possible D gene is TRBD2 (6 bases). Sequenced material: PBMCs. This CDR3 reads CASSQDKGGAVGELFF. CDR3 DNA sequence: TGCGCCAGCAGCCAAGATAAGGGCGGGGCGGTCGGGGAGCTGTTTTTT.